The 7 T cell receptor beta chains listed next were all sequenced from one sample in a study of blood T cell repertoires in COVID-19. The method was immunoSEQ multiplex PCR; TCRdb's version includes in-frame clones alone and lacks a portion of them. The data contain about 23,000 clones, approximately 86% of them singletons. Sequences were obtained from peripheral blood. The receptors shown here come from a human donor with acute or convalescent COVID-19. The donor label of this sample is uncertain.

This sequence joins TRBV19 and TRBJ2-6; possible D gene TRBD2, 5 bases. Per the germline V gene, CDR1 is LNHDA and CDR2 is SQIVND (reference sequence). The V end lost 5 bases, the J end lost 1 base, and 9 bases lay between the germline ends. This CDR3 region has 15 residues. CDR3: CASSPRTSGANVLTF. The CDR3 region has the DNA TGTGCCAGTAGTCCCAGGACTTCTGGGGCCAACGTCCTGACTTTC.

This chain uses TRBV30 with TRBJ2-2, with 11 bases matching TRBD2. V lost 2 bases and J lost 1; bases outside the gene matches: 3. The CDR3 consists of 16 residues. Germline-derived CDR1 and CDR2 are GTSNPN and SVGIG (reference sequence). In DNA, the CDR3 is TGTGCCTGGAGTACGACTAGCGGGATGAACACCGGGGAGCTGTTTTTT. Translation: CAWSTTSGMNTGELFF.

With respect to this clone: The sample holds other DNA sequences that translate to the same CDR3. This chain connects TRBV7-2 to TRBJ1-1; D unclear. Trimming took 2 bases from V and 1 from J, leaving 5 bases between them. In germline, CDR1 is SGHTA, CDR2 FQGNSA. CDR3 length equals 13 residues. The CDR3 sequence: CASSLTENTEAFF. DNA for the CDR3: TGTGCCAGCAGCTTAACAGAGAACACTGAAGCTTTCTTT.

This clone was seen a single time. The V call is TRBV5-1, the J call TRBJ2-1, with TRBD1 matching over 7 bases. This CDR3 spans 14 amino acids. V was clipped by 9 bases and J by 5 bases; unmatched bases: 11. Germline V lookup: CDR1 SGHRS, CDR2 YFSETQ. CDR3 coding DNA: TGCGCCACCAGTCCGGGACAGACCAACAATGAGCAGTTCTTC. Encoded protein: CATSPGQTNNEQFF.

The chain links TRBV2 to TRBJ2-3, with 7 nucleotides matching TRBD2. V dropped 4 bases and J dropped 1; count of bases not matched to a gene: 5. The CDR3 is made up of 15 amino acids. Germline CDR1 reads SNHLY; CDR2 reads FYNNEI. In DNA form, the CDR3 reads TGTGCCAGCAGTGGGGGGGGATTCGGCACAGATACGCAGTATTTT. Protein: CASSGGGFGTDTQYF.

The rearrangement links TRBV30 to TRBJ1-3; TRBD1 aligns across 8 bases. Losses at the gene ends were 4 bases for V and 4 bases for J; bases not matched to a gene: 9. Germline assignment: CDR1 GTSNPN and CDR2 SVGIG (reference sequence). The CDR3 has 15 amino acids. The CDR3 DNA follows: TGTGCCTGGACCACGACAGGGGCAGCGGGAAACACCATATATTTT. Its translation is CAWTTTGAAGNTIYF.

The chain couples TRBV30 to TRBJ2-7; TRBD1 matches at 9 bases. There are 14 residues in the CDR3. Germline V gives CDR1 GTSNPN, CDR2 SVGIG (reference sequence). V shed 4 bases, J shed 3 bases, and the junction held 7 bases outside the gene matches. CDR3 DNA: TGTGCCTGGACCAACTCGGGACAGGGCTACGAGCAGTACTTC. Translated, it gives CAWTNSGQGYEQYF.